The 8 T cell receptor beta chains below were found in one sample sequenced in a study of breast tumors, draining lymph nodes, adjacent tissues. A single record per CDR3 protein comes from TCRdb applying MiXCR to the multiplex PCR reads. Altogether about 22,000 distinct CDR3 sequences are present, around 41% being singletons, with the ten largest covering around 22%. What was sequenced was breast tumor tissue. The receptors shown here come from a female donor with breast cancer. Some clones in this sample may be carry-over from other donors' samples.

This clonotype was counted between two and nine times. This rearrangement joins TRBV3-1 to TRBJ1-4; D is perhaps TRBD1 (6 bases). Germline lookup yields CDR1 LGHDT and CDR2 YNNKEL (reference sequence). This CDR3 is built from 14 residues. V was trimmed by 4 bases and J by 8 bases, leaving 14 bases between them. The CDR3 nucleotides are TGTGCCAGCAGCCGAGACAGGAACGGGGAAAAACTGTTTTTT. It specifies CASSRDRNGEKLFF.

On this clonotype itself: One end of the junction varies from germline; a read error may be responsible. The chain employs TRBV27 and TRBJ2-2; D may correspond to TRBD1 or TRBD2 (5 bases each). CDR3 length: 14 residues. CDR1 and CDR2 from the germline V gene are MNHEY and SMNVEV (reference sequence). CDR3 amino acids: CASSLGFSVGELLF. The CDR3 DNA reads TGTGCCAGCAGTTTAGGGTTCTCGGTGGGGGAGCTGCTTTTT.

V usage is TRBV6-5 and J usage is TRBJ1-2; 7 bases map to TRBD1. The V segment lost 6 bases and the J segment 2 bases; nucleotides outside the gene matches: 9. The germline gives CDR1 MNHEY, CDR2 SVGAGI. CDR3 length: 15 amino acids. DNA of the CDR3: TGTGCCAGCAGGGGAGAAGACAGGGAAAACTATGGCTACACCTTC. It translates to CASRGEDRENYGYTF.

This clonotype was found many times. The chain couples TRBV11-2 to TRBJ2-1; 12 bases are shared with TRBD2. The V and J ends lost 6 bases and 4 bases, in that order; junction bases with no gene match: 4. Per the germline V gene, CDR1 is SGHAT and CDR2 is FQNNGV. The CDR3 is 15 amino acids. The CDR3 nucleotides read TGTGCCAGCAGGCCACTAGCGGGGGGATACAATGAGCAGTTCTTC. Its translation is CASRPLAGGYNEQFF.

The rearrangement links TRBV28 to TRBJ2-5; 7 bases are shared with TRBD1. Trimming took 2 bases from V and 5 from J; bases not matched to a gene: 5. The CDR3 has 14 amino acids. Germline V gene data show CDR1 as MDHEN and CDR2 as SYDVKM. The CDR3 bases are TGTGCCAGCAGTTTAAGGGGGCTCGGGGAGACCCAGTACTTC. Amino acids: CASSLRGLGETQYF.

This clonotype was observed many times. The chain recombines TRBV4-1 with TRBJ2-5, with no clear D. CDR3 length equals 15 residues. Between the trimmed V and J ends, which lost 0 bases and 2 bases, there was a span of 10 bases. CDR1 and CDR2 from the germline V gene are MGHRA and YSYEKL. The CDR3 protein is CASSQDPGPQETQYF. DNA for the CDR3: TGCGCCAGCAGCCAAGATCCGGGCCCTCAAGAGACCCAGTACTTC.

This clonotype was found many times. A much more abundant neighbour one base away suggests this may be a read error. CDR3 in amino acids: CASSINRGERETQYF. In nucleotides, the CDR3 is TGTGCCAGTAGTATAAACAGGGGTGAGAGGGAGACCCAGTACTTC. The rearrangement joins TRBV19 to TRBJ2-5, with 7 bases aligning to TRBD1. The CDR3 is 15 amino acids. With 2 bases clipped from V and 5 bases from J, the junction kept 8 bases outside the gene matches. Germline V CDR1 and CDR2: LNHDA, SQIVND (reference sequence).

This clonotype was detected many times. CDR3 in amino acids: CASTLLGNEQYF. The CDR3 nucleotides read TGTGCCAGCACCCTCCTAGGGAACGAGCAGTACTTC. The chain couples TRBV2 to TRBJ2-7; no reliable D call. CDR3 length equals 12 residues. Germline V gives CDR1 SNHLY, CDR2 FYNNEI. Trimming took off 7 bases at V and 5 bases at J, with 12 bases between the two ends.